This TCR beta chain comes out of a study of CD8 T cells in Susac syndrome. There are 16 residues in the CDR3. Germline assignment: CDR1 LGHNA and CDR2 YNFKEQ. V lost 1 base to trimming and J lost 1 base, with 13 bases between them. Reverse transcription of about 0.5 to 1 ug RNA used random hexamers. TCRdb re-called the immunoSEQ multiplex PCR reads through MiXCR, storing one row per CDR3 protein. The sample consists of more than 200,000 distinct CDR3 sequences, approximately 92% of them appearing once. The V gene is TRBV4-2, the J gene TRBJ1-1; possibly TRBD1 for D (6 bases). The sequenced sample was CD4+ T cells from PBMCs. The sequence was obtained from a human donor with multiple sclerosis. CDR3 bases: TGTGCCAGCAGCCAAGGGAGGGGGTGGGAGAACACTGAAGCTTTCTTT. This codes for CASSQGRGWENTEAFF.